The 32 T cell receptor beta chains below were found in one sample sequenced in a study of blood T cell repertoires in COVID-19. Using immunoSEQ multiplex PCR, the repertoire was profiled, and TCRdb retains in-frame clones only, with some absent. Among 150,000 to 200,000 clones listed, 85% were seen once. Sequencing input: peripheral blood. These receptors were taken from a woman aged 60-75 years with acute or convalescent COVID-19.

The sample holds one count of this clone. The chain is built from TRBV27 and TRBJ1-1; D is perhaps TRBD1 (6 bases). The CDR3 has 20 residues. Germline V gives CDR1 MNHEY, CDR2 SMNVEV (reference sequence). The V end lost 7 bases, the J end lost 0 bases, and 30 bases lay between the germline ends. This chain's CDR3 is CASIPRRGQEGSSMNTEAFF. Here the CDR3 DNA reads TGTGCCAGCATCCCGAGGCGGGGGCAGGAAGGTAGTAGTATGAACACTGAAGCTTTCTTT.

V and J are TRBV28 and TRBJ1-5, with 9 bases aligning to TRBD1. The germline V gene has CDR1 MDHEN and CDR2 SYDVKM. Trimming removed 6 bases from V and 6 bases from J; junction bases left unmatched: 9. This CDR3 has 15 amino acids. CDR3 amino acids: CASRRTGGIGQPQHF. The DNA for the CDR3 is TGTGCCAGCAGACGTACAGGGGGCATCGGTCAGCCCCAGCATTTT.

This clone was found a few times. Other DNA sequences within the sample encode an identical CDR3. The CDR3: CASSGGAATNTGELFF. CDR3 bases: TGTGCCAGTAGTGGCGGAGCGGCCACGAACACCGGGGAGCTGTTTTTT. The rearrangement uses TRBV19 and TRBJ2-2; TRBD2 might be the D (5 bases). CDR1 is LNHDA, CDR2 SQIVND, per germline (reference sequence). The length of the CDR3 is 16 residues. Between the trimmed V and J ends, which lost 5 bases and 0 bases, there was a span of 13 bases. Based on the CDR3 plus reference TRBV19 and TRBJ2-2, the full variable domain is DGGITQSPKYLFRKEGQNVTLSCEQNLNHDAMYWYRQDPGQGLRLIYYSQIVNDFQKGDIAEGYSVSREKKESFPLTVTSAQKNPTAFYLCASSGGAATNTGELFFGEGSRLTVL.

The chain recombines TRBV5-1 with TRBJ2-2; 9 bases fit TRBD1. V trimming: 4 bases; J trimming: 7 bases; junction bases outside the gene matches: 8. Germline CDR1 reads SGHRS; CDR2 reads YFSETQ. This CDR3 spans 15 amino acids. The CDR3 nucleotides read TGCGCCAGCAGCCCGGTACAGGGGGCCATCGGGGAGCTGTTTTTT. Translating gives CASSPVQGAIGELFF.

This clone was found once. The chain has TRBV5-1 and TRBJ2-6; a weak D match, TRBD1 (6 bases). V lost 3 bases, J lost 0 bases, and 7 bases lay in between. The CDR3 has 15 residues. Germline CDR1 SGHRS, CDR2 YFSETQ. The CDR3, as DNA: TGCGCCAGCAGCTGGACAGCCTCTGGGGCCAACGTCCTGACTTTC. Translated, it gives CASSWTASGANVLTF.

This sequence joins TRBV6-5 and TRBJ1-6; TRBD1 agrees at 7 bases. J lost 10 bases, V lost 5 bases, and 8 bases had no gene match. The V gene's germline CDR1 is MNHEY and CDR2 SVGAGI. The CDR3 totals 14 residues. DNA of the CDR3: TGTGCCAGCAGTAGACGACAGGGAGGCTCACCCCTCCACTTT. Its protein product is CASSRRQGGSPLHF.

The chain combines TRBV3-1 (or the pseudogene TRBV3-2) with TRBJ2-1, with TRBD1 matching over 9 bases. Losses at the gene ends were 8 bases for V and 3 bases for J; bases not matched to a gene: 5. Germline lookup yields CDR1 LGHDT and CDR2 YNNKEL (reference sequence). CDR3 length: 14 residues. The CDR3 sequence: CASGGGQGYNEQFF. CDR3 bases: TGTGCCAGCGGAGGGGGACAGGGCTACAATGAGCAGTTCTTC.

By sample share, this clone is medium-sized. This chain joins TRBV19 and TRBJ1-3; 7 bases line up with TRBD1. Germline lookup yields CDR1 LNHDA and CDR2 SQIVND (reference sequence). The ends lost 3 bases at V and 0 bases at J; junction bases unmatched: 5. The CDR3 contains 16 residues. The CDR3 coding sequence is TGTGCCAGTAGTATCTCGCGGGACAGCTCTGGAAACACCATATATTTT. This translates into CASSISRDSSGNTIYF.

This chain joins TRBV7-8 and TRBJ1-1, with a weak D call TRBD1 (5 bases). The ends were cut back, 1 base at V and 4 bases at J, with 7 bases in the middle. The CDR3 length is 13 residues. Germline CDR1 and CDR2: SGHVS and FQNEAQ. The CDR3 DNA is TGTGCCAGCAGCTTAGGGGGGGGCACTGAAGCTTTCTTT. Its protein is CASSLGGGTEAFF.

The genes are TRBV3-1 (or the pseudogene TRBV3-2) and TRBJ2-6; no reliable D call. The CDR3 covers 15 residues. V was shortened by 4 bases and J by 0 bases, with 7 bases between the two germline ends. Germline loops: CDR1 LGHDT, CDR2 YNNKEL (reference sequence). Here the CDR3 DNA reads TGTGCCAGCAGCCCCCTCCCCTCTGGGGCCAACGTCCTGACTTTC. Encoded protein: CASSPLPSGANVLTF.

The CDR3 is CASSFGTANYGYTF. The CDR3 coding sequence is TGTGCCAGCAGTTTTGGGACAGCTAACTATGGCTACACCTTC. The chain carries TRBV28 and TRBJ1-2; 7 positions match TRBD1. Germline V lookup: CDR1 MDHEN, CDR2 SYDVKM. V was pared by 3 bases and J by 0 bases, with 1 base of the junction left unmatched. CDR3 size: 14 residues.

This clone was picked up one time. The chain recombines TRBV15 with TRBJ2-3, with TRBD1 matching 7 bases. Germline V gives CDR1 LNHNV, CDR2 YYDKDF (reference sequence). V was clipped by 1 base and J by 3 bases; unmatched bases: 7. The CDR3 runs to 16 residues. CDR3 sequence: CATSRVYKGATDTQYF. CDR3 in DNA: TGTGCCACCAGCAGAGTGTATAAGGGGGCAACAGATACGCAGTATTTT.

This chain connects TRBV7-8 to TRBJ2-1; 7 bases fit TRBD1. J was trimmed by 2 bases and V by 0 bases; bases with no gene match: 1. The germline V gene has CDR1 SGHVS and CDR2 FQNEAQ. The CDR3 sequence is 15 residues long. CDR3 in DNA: TGTGCCAGCAGCTTAGCGACAGGGACCTACAATGAGCAGTTCTTC. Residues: CASSLATGTYNEQFF.

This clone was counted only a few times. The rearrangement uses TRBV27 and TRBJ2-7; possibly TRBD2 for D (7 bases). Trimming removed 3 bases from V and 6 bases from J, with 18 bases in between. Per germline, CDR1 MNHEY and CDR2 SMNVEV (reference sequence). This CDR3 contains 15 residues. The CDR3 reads CASSFLGRGIGEQYF. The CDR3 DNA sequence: TGTGCCAGCAGTTTTTTGGGGAGGGGGATCGGCGAGCAGTACTTC.

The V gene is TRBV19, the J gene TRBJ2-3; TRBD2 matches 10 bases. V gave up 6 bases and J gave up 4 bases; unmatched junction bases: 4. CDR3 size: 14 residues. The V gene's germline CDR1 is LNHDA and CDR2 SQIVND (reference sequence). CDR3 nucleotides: TGTGCCAGTAGGCAACTAGCGGGATCAGATACGCAGTATTTT. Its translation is CASRQLAGSDTQYF.

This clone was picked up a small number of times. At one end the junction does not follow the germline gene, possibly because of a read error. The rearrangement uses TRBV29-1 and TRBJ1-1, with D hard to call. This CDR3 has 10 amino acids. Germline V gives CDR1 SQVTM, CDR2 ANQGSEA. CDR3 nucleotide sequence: TGCAGCGTCAAGAACAATGAAGCTTTCTTT. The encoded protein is CSVKNNEAFF.

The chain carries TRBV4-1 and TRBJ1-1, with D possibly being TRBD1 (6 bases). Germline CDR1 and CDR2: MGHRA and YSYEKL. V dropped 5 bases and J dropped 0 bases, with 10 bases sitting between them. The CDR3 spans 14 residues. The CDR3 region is CASSYGQMNTEAFF. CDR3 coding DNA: TGCGCCAGCAGCTACGGACAGATGAACACTGAAGCTTTCTTT.

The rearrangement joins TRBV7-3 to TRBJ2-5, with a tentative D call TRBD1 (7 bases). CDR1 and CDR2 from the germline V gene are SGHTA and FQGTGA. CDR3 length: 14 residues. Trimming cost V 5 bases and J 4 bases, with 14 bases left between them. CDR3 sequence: CASSQGGGGETQYF. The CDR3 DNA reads TGTGCCAGCAGCCAGGGGGGCGGAGGAGAGACCCAGTACTTC.

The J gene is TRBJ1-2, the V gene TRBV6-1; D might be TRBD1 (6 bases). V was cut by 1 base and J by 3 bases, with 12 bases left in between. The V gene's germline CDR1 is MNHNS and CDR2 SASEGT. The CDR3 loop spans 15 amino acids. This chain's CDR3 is CASSEGGQPDYGYTF. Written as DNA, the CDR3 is TGTGCCAGCAGTGAAGGTGGACAGCCGGACTATGGCTACACCTTC.

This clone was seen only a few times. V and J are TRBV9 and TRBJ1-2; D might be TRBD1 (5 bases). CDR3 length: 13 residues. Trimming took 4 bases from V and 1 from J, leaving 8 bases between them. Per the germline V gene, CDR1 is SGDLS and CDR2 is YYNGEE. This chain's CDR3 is CASSSDSNYGYTF. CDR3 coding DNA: TGTGCCAGCAGCTCCGACAGTAACTATGGCTACACCTTC.

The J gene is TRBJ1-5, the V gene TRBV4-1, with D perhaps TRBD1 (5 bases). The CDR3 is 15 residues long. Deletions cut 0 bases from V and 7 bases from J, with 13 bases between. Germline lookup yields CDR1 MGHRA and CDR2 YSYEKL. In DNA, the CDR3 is TGCGCCAGCAGCCAAGACTGGCAGGGCCGACAGCCCCAGCATTTT. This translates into CASSQDWQGRQPQHF.

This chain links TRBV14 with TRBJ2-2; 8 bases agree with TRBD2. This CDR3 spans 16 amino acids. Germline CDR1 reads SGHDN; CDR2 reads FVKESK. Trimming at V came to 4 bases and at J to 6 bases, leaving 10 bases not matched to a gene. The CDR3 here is CASSRSDGRGAGELFF. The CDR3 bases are TGTGCCAGCAGCCGGAGTGACGGGAGGGGGGCCGGGGAGCTGTTTTTT.

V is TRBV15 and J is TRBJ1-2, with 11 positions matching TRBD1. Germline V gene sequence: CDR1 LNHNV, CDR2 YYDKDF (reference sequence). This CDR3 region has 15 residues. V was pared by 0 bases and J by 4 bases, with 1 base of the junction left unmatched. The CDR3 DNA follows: TGTGCCACCAGCAGAGATGGGACAGGGGGCTATGGCTACACCTTC. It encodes CATSRDGTGGYGYTF.

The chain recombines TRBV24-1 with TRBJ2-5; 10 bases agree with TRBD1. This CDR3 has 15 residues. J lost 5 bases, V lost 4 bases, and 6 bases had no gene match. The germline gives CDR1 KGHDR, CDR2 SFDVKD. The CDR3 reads CATSDYGGQGETQYF. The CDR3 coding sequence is TGTGCCACCAGTGACTATGGGGGACAGGGGGAGACCCAGTACTTC.

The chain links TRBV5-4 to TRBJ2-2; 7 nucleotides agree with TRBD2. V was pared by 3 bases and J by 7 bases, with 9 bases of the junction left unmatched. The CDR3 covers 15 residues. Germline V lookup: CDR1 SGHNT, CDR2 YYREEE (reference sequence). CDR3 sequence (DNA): TGTGCCAGCAGCTCAGTCGGGAGGATAGTCGGGGAGCTGTTTTTT. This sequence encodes CASSSVGRIVGELFF.

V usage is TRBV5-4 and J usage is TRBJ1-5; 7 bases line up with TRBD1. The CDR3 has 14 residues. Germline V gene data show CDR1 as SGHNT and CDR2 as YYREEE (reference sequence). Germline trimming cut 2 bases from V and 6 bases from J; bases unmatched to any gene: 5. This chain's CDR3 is CASSLKGARQPQHF. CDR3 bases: TGTGCCAGCAGCTTAAAGGGGGCTCGTCAGCCCCAGCATTTT.

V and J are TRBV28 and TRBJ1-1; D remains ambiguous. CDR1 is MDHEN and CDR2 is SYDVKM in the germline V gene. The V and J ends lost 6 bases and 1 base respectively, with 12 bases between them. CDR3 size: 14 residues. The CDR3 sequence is CASRASITNTEAFF. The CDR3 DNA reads TGTGCCAGCAGGGCCTCCATAACGAACACTGAAGCTTTCTTT. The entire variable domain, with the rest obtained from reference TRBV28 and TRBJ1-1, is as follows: DVKVTQSSRYLVKRTGEKVFLECVQDMDHENMFWYRQDPGLGLRLIYFSYDVKMKEKGDIPEGYSVSREKKERFSLILESASTNQTSMYLCASRASITNTEAFFGQGTRLTVV.

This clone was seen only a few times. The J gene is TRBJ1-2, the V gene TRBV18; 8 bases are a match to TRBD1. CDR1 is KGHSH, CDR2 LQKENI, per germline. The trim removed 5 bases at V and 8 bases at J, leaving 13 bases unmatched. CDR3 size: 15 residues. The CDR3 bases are TGTGCCAGCTCAGCGACAGGGGCCAACCTAATGGGCTACACCTTC. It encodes CASSATGANLMGYTF.

The CDR3 sequence is CASRMPGIPFDEQFF. As DNA, the CDR3 is TGTGCCAGCAGAATGCCCGGGATCCCTTTCGATGAGCAGTTCTTC. V gene TRBV27 combines with J gene TRBJ2-1, with D possibly being TRBD2 (5 bases). V dropped 6 bases and J dropped 8 bases, with 20 bases sitting between them. The V gene's germline CDR1 is MNHEY and CDR2 SMNVEV (reference sequence). The length of the CDR3 is 15 residues.

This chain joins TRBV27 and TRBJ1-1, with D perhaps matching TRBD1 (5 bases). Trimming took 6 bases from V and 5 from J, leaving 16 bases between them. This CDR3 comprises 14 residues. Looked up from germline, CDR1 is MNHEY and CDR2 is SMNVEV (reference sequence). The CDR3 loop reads CASRSFGGGTEAFF. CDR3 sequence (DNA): TGTGCCAGCAGGTCCTTTGGGGGAGGGACTGAAGCTTTCTTT.

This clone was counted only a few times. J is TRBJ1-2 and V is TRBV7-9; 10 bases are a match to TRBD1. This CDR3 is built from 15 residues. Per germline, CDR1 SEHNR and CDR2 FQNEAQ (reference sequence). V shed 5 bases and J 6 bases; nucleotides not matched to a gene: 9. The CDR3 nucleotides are TGTGCCAGCAGCCCATTCGTGGGGACAGGGGATGGCTACACCTTC. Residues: CASSPFVGTGDGYTF.

CDR3 in DNA: TGCGCCAGCGGACCCTCCGGGACAGGTGCCACCGGGGAGCTGTTTTTT. Translated: CASGPSGTGATGELFF. The V and J genes are TRBV10-1 and TRBJ2-2; the match to TRBD1 covers 8 bases. This CDR3 region has 16 residues. The J segment lost 4 bases and the V segment lost 8 bases, leaving 12 bases of the junction unmatched. Germline CDR1 and CDR2: WNHNN and SYGVQD (reference sequence).